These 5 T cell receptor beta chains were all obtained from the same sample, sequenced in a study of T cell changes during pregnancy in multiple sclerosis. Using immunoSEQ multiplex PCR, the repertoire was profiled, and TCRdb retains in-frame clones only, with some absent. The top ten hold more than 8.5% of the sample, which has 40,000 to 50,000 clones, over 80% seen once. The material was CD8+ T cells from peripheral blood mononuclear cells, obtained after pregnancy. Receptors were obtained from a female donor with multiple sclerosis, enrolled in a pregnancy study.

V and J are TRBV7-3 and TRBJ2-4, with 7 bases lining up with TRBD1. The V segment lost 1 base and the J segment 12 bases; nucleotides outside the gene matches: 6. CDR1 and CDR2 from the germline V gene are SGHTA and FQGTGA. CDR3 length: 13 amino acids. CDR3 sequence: CASSLIMGTDQYF. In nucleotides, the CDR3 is TGTGCCAGCAGCTTAATTATGGGGACAGATCAGTACTTC.

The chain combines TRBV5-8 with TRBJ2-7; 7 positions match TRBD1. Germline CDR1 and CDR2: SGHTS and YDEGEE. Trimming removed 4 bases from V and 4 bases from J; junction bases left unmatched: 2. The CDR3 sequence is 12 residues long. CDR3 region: CASSRDSYEQYF. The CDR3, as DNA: TGTGCCAGCAGCCGGGACAGTTACGAGCAGTACTTC.

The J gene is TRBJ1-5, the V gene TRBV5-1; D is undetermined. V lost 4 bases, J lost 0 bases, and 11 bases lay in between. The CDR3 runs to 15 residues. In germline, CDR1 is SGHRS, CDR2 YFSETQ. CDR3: CASSQGGDSNQPQHF. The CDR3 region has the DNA TGCGCCAGCAGCCAAGGCGGGGATAGCAATCAGCCCCAGCATTTT.

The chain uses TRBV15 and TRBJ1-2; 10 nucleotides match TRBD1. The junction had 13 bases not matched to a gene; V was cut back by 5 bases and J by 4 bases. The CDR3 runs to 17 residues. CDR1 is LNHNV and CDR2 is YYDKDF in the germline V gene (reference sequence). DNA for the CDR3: TGTGCCACCAGCGAGGGGACAGGGGAGGTTCTGGGCTATGGCTACACCTTC. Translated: CATSEGTGEVLGYGYTF.

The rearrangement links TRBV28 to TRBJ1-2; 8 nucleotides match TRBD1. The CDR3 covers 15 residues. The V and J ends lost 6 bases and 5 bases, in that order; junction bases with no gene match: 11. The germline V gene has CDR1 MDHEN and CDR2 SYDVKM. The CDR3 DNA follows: TGTGCCAGCAGGCAGACAGGGGCGGACCCTTATGGCTACACCTTC. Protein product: CASRQTGADPYGYTF.